This is a list of T cell receptor beta chains from one sample in a study of blood T cells in healthy people across ages. TCRdb recomputed calls from the 5' RACE reads with MiXCR, one row per CDR3 protein. The sample shows 1.4 million to 1.5 million distinct CDR3 sequences, 35% to 45% of them seen only once. Sequences were obtained from blood. These receptors originate from a woman aged 18 to 35 in good health. Each CDR3 is given with its conserved first and last residue. A D gene is named only where the DNA matches it firmly. Only part of the rows carry a size: once, few, many, or a class if the clone is expanded.

clone_size j_call d_call v_call cdr3_aa cdr3_nt
- TRBJ2-2 - TRBV2 CASAFAGAGELFF TGTGCCAGCGCGTTCGCTGGAGCCGGGGAGCTGTTTTTT
- TRBJ2-7 TRBD2 TRBV9 CASSAGGLWAEQYF TGTGCCAGCAGCGCCGGGGGGTTATGGGCCGAGCAGTACTTC
- TRBJ2-2 - TRBV3-1 CASSQVTGNTGELFF TGTGCCAGCAGCCAAGTTACAGGGAACACCGGGGAGCTGTTTTTT
- TRBJ2-5 - TRBV6-2/TRBV6-3 CASSYGGEAAETQYF TGTGCCAGCAGTTACGGAGGAGAAGCGGCCGAGACCCAGTACTTC
- TRBJ2-1 - TRBV2 CASSEGPALYNEQFF TGTGCCAGCAGTGAAGGACCCGCTCTTTACAATGAGCAGTTCTTC
- TRBJ2-3 TRBD2 TRBV28 CASSLIGGTSGYTDTQYF TGTGCCAGCAGTTTAATAGGGGGGACTAGCGGGTACACAGATACGCAGTATTTT
- TRBJ2-3 - TRBV7-9 CASSSEEDGGTDTQYF TGTGCCAGCAGCTCCGAGGAAGATGGGGGCACAGATACGCAGTATTTT
- TRBJ1-1 - TRBV20-1 CSARGVGGVGTEAFF TGCAGTGCTAGAGGGGTTGGGGGCGTAGGGACTGAAGCTTTCTTT
- TRBJ1-2 - TRBV10-2 CASSESRDFVNGYTF TGCGCCAGCAGTGAGTCCCGGGACTTCGTTAATGGCTACACCTTC
- TRBJ2-1 TRBD2 TRBV20-1 CSAGVAGVDNEQFF TGCAGTGCGGGGGTAGCGGGAGTGGACAATGAGCAGTTCTTC
- TRBJ2-5 TRBD2 TRBV20-1 CSARTGTREETQYF TGCAGTGCTAGAACCGGGACTAGAGAAGAGACCCAGTACTTC
few TRBJ2-3 - TRBV29-1 CSVVLTTSTDTQYF TGCAGCGTAGTTCTCACTACTAGCACAGATACGCAGTATTTT
- TRBJ1-4 - TRBV4-1 CASSLAAIGSNEKLFF TGCGCCAGCAGCCTAGCCGCGATTGGATCTAATGAAAAACTGTTTTTT
few TRBJ2-1 - TRBV7-2 CASSWGLYNEQFF TGTGCCAGCAGCTGGGGACTGTACAATGAGCAGTTCTTC
- TRBJ1-6 TRBD1 TRBV20-1 CSASVQGDSPLHF TGCAGTGCTTCCGTACAGGGGGATTCACCCCTCCACTTT
- TRBJ2-1 - TRBV20-1 CSARVTGALYNEQFF TGCAGTGCTAGAGTCACCGGGGCCCTCTACAATGAGCAGTTCTTC
few TRBJ1-2 - TRBV29-1 CSYGTIYGYTF TGCAGCTACGGGACAATCTATGGCTACACCTTC
- TRBJ2-3 - TRBV9 CASSADINTQYF TGTGCCAGCAGCGCCGACATAAATACGCAGTATTTT
few TRBJ2-1 TRBD2 TRBV10-3 CAISSGSDNEQFF TGTGCCATCAGCAGCGGGAGTGACAATGAGCAGTTCTTC
few TRBJ2-3 - TRBV10-3 CAISDGGALDLDTQYF TGTGCCATCAGTGACGGGGGCGCGTTGGATTTGGATACGCAGTATTTT
- TRBJ2-7 TRBD1 TRBV29-1 CSVTGQGGSYEQYF TGCAGCGTTACGGGACAGGGGGGCTCCTACGAGCAGTACTTC
- TRBJ1-5 - TRBV10-3 CASQGAGNQPQHF TGTGCCAGTCAGGGTGCGGGCAATCAGCCCCAGCATTTT
few TRBJ2-7 TRBD2 TRBV12-3/TRBV12-4 CASSLEKGGGAYEQYF TGTGCCAGCAGTTTGGAAAAGGGCGGGGGGGCATACGAGCAGTACTTC
- TRBJ2-1 TRBD2 TRBV12-3/TRBV12-4 CASSLSPGLAKWGWENEQFF TGTGCCAGCAGTTTGTCTCCGGGACTAGCGAAATGGGGGTGGGAAAATGAGCAGTTCTTC
- TRBJ2-6 - TRBV2 CASRHGRGPSGANVLTF TGTGCCAGCAGACACGGGAGGGGGCCCTCTGGGGCCAACGTCCTGACTTTC
- TRBJ2-5 - TRBV27 CASSFGRGVWETQYF TGTGCCAGCAGTTTTGGCAGGGGTGTGTGGGAGACCCAGTACTTC
few TRBJ2-7 - TRBV4-2 CASSQEATGTLNYEQYF TGTGCCAGCAGCCAAGAAGCAACCGGGACATTGAACTACGAGCAGTACTTC
few TRBJ2-5 - TRBV28 CASAGMDQETQYF TGTGCCAGCGCAGGGATGGATCAAGAGACCCAGTACTTC
few TRBJ1-2 TRBD1 TRBV5-8 CASSSEQGWVYGYTF TGTGCCAGCAGCTCTGAACAGGGGTGGGTCTATGGCTACACCTTC
- TRBJ2-1 - TRBV20-1 CSAKENNEQFF TGCAGTGCTAAAGAGAACAATGAGCAGTTCTTC
few TRBJ2-1 - TRBV9 CASSVVVDLHNEQFF TGTGCCAGCAGCGTAGTTGTCGACCTGCACAATGAGCAGTTCTTC
- TRBJ2-2 TRBD1 TRBV24-1 CATQGQGAPGELFF TGTGCCACCCAAGGACAGGGGGCTCCCGGGGAGCTGTTTTTT
- TRBJ2-7 - TRBV5-1 CASSLDSFYEQYF TGCGCCAGCAGCTTGGACAGCTTCTACGAGCAGTACTTC
few TRBJ2-7 - TRBV21-1 CASSKVGCRKYEQYF TGTGCCAGCAGCAAAGTCGGGTGCCGTAAATACGAGCAGTACTTC
few TRBJ2-7 TRBD2 TRBV10-3 CAISPGRAGAYEQYF TGTGCCATCAGTCCGGGACGAGCGGGAGCCTACGAGCAGTACTTC
few TRBJ2-1 - TRBV2 CATGVEQFF TGTGCCACGGGGGTAGAGCAGTTCTTC